Listed below are T cell receptor beta chains from one sample, sequenced in a study of T cells expressing NK-cell markers. TCRdb reprocessed the 5' RACE reads and reports one entry per CDR3 protein, with no DNA. Its table records around 280,000 distinct CDR3 sequences. The sample consisted of blood T cells: a sorted CD56 or NKG2C T cell subset, CD4+ or CD8+ T cells, or bulk PBMC T cells (not recorded which). These receptor sequences come from a man aged 18 to 35 in good health. CDR3s include the opening cysteine and the closing phenylalanine or tryptophan.

V gene,J gene,CDR3 protein
TRBV27,TRBJ1-2,CASSGLGRTNYGYTF
TRBV5-1,TRBJ2-5,CASSFRQGEGKTQYF
TRBV20-1,TRBJ1-2,CSARDQLGSNYGYTF
TRBV12-3/TRBV12-4,TRBJ1-2,CAIIPLGGHGYTF
TRBV7-8,TRBJ1-3,CASSAQGAFSGNTIYF
TRBV20-1,TRBJ2-3,CSAGRSGSRADTQYF
TRBV5-4,TRBJ2-3,CASSLILRDRGADTQYF
TRBV20-1,TRBJ2-1,CSANRLAGFYNEQFF
TRBV7-3,TRBJ2-1,CASSSDRAHNEQFF
TRBV19,TRBJ2-1,CASSTRRNEQFF
TRBV5-1,TRBJ2-3,CASSASGRKTDTQYF
TRBV5-1,TRBJ1-2,CASSLGDRDYGYTF
TRBV10-3,TRBJ1-1,CAISESVGDRGPVRTEAFF
TRBV5-5,TRBJ1-1,CASTSFRGGTEAFF
TRBV29-1,TRBJ2-7,CSVAYITSGTYEQYF
TRBV5-1,TRBJ1-2,CASRPSGSGGYTF
TRBV20-1,TRBJ1-3,CSATTTGGVGNTIYF
TRBV20-1,TRBJ2-2,CSARTSWELFF
TRBV6-5,TRBJ2-2,CASSYGSGGTGELFF
TRBV7-2,TRBJ2-1,CASSLDGASWNRQFF
TRBV7-7,TRBJ2-1,CASSSKASGSFSYNEQFF
TRBV2,TRBJ2-1,CASSPLSGLALYNEQFF
TRBV10-3,TRBJ2-5,CAISESNDRGSSRAQYF
TRBV6-1,TRBJ2-3,CASRGTGGGRDTQYF
TRBV7-2,TRBJ2-3,CASSLSGSRTDTQYF
TRBV11-2,TRBJ2-3,CASSLAYDTDTQYF
TRBV5-1,TRBJ2-5,CASSLGQGPSQETQYF
TRBV27,TRBJ1-2,CASSFQGNYGYTF
TRBV7-2,TRBJ2-2,CASSLDGGSRTGELFF
TRBV10-3,TRBJ2-5,CAISGAGKGETQYF
TRBV5-1,TRBJ2-1,CASSLRDRSQANEQFF